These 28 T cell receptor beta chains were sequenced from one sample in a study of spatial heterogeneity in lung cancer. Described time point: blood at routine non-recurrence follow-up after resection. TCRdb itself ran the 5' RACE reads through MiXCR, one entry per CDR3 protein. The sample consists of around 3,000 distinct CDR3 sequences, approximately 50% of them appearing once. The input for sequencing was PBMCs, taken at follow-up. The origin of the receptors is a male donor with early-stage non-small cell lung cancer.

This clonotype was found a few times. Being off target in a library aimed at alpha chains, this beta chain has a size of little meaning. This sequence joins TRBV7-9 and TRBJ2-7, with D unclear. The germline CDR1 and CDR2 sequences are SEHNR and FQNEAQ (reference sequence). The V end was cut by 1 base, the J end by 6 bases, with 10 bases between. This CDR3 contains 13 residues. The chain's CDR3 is CASSLGASIEQYF. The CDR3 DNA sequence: TGTGCCAGCAGCTTAGGGGCCAGTATCGAGCAGTACTTC.

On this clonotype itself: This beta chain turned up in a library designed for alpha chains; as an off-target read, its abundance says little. The CDR3 DNA follows: TGCAGTGCTAGAGCGGCTAGCGGGAGAAATTTCGTAGATACGCAGTATTTT. Translated, it gives CSARAASGRNFVDTQYF. This rearrangement joins TRBV20-1 to TRBJ2-3, with TRBD2 matching 10 bases. This CDR3 is 17 amino acids long. Trimming cost V 1 base and J 5 bases; bases outside gene matches: 12. The germline V gene has CDR1 DFQATT and CDR2 SNEGSKA (reference sequence).

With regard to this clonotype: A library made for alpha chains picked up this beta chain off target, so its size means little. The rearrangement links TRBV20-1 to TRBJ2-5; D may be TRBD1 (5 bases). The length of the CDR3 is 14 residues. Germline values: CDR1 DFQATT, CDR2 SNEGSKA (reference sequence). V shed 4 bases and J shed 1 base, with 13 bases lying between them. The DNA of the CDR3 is TGCAGTGCTAACCCCCAGGGTGGCCAAGAGACCCAGTACTTC. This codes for CSANPQGGQETQYF.

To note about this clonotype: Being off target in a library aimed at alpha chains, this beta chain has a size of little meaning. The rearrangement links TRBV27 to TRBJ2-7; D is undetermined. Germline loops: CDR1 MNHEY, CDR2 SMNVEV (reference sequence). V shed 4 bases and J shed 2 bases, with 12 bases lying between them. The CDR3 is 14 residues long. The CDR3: CASSWGLGAYEQYF. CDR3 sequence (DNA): TGTGCCAGCAGTTGGGGTTTGGGCGCCTACGAGCAGTACTTC.

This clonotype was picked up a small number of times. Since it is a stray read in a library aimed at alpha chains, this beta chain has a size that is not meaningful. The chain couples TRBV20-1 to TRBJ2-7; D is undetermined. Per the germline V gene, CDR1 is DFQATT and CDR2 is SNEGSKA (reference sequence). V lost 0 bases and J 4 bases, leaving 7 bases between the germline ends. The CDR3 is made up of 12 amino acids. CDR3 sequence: CSARDKIYEQYF. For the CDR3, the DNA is TGCAGTGCTAGAGATAAGATATACGAGCAGTACTTC.

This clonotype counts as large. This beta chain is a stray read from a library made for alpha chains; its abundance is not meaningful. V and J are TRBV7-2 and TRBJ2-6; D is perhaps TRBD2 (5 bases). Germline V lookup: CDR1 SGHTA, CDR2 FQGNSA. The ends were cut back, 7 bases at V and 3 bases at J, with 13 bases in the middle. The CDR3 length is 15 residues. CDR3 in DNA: TGTGCCAGCAATCCCGGGGTCGGTGGGGCCAACGTCCTGACTTTC. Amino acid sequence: CASNPGVGGANVLTF.

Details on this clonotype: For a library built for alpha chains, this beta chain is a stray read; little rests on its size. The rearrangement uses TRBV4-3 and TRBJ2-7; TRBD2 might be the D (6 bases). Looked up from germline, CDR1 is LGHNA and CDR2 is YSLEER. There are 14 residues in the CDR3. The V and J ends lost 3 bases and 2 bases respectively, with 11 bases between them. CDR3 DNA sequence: TGCGCCAGCAGCCAGGGGACTTCAACCTACGAGCAGTACTTC. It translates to CASSQGTSTYEQYF.

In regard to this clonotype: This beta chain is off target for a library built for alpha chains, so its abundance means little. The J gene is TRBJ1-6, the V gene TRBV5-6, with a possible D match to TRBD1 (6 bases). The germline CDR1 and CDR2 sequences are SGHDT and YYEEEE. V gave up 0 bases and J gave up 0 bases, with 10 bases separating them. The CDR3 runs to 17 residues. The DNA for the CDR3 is TGTGCCAGCAGCTTGGTGCAGGGGAGCTCCTATAATTCACCCCTCCACTTT. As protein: CASSLVQGSSYNSPLHF.

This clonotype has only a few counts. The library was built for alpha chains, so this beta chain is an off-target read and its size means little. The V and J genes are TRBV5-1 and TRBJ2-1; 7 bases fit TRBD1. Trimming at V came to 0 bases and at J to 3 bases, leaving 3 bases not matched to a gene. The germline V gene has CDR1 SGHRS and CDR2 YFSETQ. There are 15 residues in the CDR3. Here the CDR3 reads CASSLAQGYYNEQFF. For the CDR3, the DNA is TGCGCCAGCAGCTTGGCACAGGGGTACTACAATGAGCAGTTCTTC.

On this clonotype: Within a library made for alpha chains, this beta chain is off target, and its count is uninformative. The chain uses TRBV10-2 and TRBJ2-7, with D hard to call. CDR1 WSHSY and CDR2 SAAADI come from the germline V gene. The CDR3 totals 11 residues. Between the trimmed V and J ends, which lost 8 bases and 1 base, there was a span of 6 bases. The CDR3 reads CASAESYEQYF. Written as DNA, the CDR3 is TGCGCCAGCGCGGAGTCCTACGAGCAGTACTTC.

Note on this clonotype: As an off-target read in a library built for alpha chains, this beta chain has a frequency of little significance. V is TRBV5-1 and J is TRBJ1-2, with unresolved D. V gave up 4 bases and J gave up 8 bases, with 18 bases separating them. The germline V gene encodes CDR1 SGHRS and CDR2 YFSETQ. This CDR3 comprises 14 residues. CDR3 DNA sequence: TGCGCCAGCAGCCCCAACCTCGAAACGTTGGGCTACACCTTC. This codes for CASSPNLETLGYTF.

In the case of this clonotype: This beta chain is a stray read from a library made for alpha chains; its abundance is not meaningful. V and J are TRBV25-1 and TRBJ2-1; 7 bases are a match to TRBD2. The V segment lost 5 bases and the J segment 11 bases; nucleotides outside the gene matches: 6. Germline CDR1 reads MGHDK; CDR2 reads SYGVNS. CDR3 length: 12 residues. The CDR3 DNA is TGTGCCAGCAGTCTTGGGGGAGGGCAGCAGTTCTTC. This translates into CASSLGGGQQFF.

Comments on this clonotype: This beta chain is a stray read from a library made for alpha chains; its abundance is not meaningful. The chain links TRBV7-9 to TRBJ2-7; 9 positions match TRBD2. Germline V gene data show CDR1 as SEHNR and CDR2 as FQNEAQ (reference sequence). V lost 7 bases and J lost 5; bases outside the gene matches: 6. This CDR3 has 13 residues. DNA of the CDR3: TGTGCCAGCACCGTAGCGGGAGTGCACGAGCAGTACTTC. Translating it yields CASTVAGVHEQYF.

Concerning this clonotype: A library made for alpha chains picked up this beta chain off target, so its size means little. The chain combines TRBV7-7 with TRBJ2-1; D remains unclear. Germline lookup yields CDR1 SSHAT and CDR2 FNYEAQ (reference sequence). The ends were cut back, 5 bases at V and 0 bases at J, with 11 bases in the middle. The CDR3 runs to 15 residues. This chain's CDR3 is CASSPGPNSYNEQFF. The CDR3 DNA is TGTGCCAGCAGCCCCGGACCAAACTCCTACAATGAGCAGTTCTTC.

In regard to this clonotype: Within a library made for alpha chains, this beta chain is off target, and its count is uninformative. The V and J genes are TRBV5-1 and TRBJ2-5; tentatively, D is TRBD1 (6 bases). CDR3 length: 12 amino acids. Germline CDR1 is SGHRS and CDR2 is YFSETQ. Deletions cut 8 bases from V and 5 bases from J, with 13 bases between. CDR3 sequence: CASQGGPETQYF. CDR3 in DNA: TGCGCCAGTCAAGGGGGTCCGGAGACCCAGTACTTC.

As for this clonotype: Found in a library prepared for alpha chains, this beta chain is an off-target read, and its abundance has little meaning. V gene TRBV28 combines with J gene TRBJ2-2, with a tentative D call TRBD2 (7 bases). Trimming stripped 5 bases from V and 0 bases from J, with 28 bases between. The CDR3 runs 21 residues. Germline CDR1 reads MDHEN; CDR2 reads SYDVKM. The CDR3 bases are TGTGCCAGCAGTCCAAGGGGGATACGGGCTAGCGGACAAACGAACACCGGGGAGCTGTTTTTT. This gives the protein CASSPRGIRASGQTNTGELFF.

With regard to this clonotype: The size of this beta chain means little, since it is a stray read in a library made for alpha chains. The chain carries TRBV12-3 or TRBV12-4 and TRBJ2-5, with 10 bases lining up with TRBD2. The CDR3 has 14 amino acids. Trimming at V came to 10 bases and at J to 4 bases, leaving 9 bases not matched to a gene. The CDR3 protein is CATRLAGVGETQYF. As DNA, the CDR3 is TGTGCCACCCGCCTAGCGGGGGTGGGAGAGACCCAGTACTTC.

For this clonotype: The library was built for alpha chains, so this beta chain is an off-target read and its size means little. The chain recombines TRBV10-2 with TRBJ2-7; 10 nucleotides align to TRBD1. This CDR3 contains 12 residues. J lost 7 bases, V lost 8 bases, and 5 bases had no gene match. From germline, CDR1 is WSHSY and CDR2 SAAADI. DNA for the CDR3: TGCGCCAGCGGGACAGGGGTAGGGGAGCAGTACTTC. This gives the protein CASGTGVGEQYF.

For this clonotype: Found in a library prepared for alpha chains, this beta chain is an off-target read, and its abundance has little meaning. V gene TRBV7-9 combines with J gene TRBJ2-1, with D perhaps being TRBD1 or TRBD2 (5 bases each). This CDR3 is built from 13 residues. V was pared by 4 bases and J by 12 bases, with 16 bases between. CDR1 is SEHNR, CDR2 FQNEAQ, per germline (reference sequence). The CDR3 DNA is TGTGCCAGCAGCTCCTTCCCCCGGGACGCGCAGTTCTTC. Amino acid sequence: CASSSFPRDAQFF.

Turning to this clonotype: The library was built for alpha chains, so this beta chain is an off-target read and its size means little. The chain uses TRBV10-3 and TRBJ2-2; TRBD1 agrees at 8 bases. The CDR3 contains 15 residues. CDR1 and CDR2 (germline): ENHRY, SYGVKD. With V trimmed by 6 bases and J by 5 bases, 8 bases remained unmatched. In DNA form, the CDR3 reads TGTGCCATCAGGCCCGACAGGGGAGGAACCGGGGAGCTGTTTTTT. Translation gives CAIRPDRGGTGELFF.

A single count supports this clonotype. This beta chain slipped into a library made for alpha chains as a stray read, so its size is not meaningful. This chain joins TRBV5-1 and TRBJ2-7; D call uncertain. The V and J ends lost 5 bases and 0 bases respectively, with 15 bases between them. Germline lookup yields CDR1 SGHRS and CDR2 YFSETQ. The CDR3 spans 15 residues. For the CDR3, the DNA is TGCGCCAGCAGGTACTTAACAAGCCCCTCCTACGAGCAGTACTTC. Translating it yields CASRYLTSPSYEQYF.

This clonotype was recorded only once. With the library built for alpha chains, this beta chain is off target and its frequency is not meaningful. The CDR3 nucleotides are TGCGCCAGCAGCTTGGGGACGGACCCTGCCTACGAGCAGTACTTC. This gives the protein CASSLGTDPAYEQYF. The V gene is TRBV5-1, the J gene TRBJ2-7; D not resolved. Germline V gene sequence: CDR1 SGHRS, CDR2 YFSETQ. With 0 bases removed from V and 2 bases from J, the gap between germline ends came to 12 bases. This CDR3 has 15 amino acids.

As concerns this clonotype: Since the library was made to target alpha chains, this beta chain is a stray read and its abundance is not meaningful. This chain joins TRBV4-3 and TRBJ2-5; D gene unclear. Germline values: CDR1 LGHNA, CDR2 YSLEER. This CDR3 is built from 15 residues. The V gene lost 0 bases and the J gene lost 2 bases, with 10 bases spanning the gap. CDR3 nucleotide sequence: TGCGCCAGCAGCCAAGATGGGGTGGGACAAGAGACCCAGTACTTC. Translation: CASSQDGVGQETQYF.

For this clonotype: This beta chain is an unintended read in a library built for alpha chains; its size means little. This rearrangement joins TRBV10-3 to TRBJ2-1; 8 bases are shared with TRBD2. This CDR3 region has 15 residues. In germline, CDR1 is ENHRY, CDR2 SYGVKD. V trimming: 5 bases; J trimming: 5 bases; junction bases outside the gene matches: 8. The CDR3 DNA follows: TGTGCCATCAGTCTGGGACTAGTTACGAACAATGAGCAGTTCTTC. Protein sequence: CAISLGLVTNNEQFF.

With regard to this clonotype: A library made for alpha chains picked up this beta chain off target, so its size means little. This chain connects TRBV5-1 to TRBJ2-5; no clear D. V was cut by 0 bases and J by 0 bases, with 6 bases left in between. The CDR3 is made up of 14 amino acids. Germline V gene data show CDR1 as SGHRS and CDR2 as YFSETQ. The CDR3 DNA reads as TGCGCCAGCAGCTTGGGAGTGTACCAAGAGACCCAGTACTTC. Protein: CASSLGVYQETQYF.

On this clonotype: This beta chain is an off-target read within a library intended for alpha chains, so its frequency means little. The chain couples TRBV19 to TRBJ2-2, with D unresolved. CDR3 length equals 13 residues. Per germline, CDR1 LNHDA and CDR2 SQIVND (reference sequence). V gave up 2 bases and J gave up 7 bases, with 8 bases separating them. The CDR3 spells CASSIQSRGELFF. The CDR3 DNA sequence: TGTGCCAGTAGTATACAGTCTCGCGGGGAGCTGTTTTTT.

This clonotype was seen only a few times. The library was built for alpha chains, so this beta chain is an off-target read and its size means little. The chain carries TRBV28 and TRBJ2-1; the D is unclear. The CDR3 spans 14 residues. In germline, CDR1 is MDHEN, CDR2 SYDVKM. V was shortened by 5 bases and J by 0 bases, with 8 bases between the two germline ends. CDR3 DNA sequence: TGTGCCAGCAGTCCTGAGATCTCCTACAATGAGCAGTTCTTC. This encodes CASSPEISYNEQFF.

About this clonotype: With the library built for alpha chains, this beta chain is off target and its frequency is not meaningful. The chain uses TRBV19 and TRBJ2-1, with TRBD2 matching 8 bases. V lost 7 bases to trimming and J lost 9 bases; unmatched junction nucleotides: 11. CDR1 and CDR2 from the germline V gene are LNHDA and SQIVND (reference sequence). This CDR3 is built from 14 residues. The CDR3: CASTPGPSGGEQFF. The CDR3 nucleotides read TGTGCCAGTACCCCTGGGCCGAGCGGGGGTGAGCAGTTCTTC.